This T cell receptor (beta chain) was recovered during a study of blood T cell repertoires in COVID-19. Whole-study context: PBMCs, B-cell-depleted T cells, or T cells provided the cDNA or gDNA that made up the material.

Generated by immunoSEQ multiplex PCR, the TCRdb table keeps only in-frame clones and is missing some. The sample holds around 29,000 clones; 65% to 70% are singletons and the top ten take around a sixth. The length of the CDR3 is 13 residues. V was cut by 5 bases and J by 4 bases, with 9 bases left in between. Germline V gives CDR1 SGHTA, CDR2 FQGNSA. The chain is built from TRBV7-2 and TRBJ1-5; D remains ambiguous. The specimen sequenced was peripheral blood. The sequence was collected from a human donor in a cohort sampled during active COVID-19. Here the CDR3 reads CASSRSENQPQHF. As DNA, the CDR3 is TGTGCCAGCAGCCGCAGCGAGAATCAGCCCCAGCATTTT.